This TCR beta chain was obtained from a study of blood T cell repertoires in COVID-19. Study overall: Italy, Spain and the United States were the sources of the convalescent and acute COVID-19 samples. Sample material is recorded as cDNA or gDNA derived from T cells, B-cell-depleted T cells, or PBMCs.

CDR1 and CDR2 (germline): GTSNPN, SVGIG (reference sequence). The CDR3 covers 10 residues. Trimming cost V 5 bases and J 11 bases; bases outside gene matches: 4. In the original analysis: The authors estimated nucleated cell counts from reference gene primer amplification. Measured with immunoSEQ multiplex PCR; TCRdb has only the in-frame clones, and not every one. V, J and clone size reflect that table, while D and trimming were determined from the DNA. The repertoire has about 180,000 clones, around 87% of them found once; the top ten carry 2% to 3%. This clone was recorded once. This sequence originates from a middle-aged man with active or convalescent COVID-19. Specimen: peripheral blood. This sequence joins TRBV30 and TRBJ1-1; 8 positions agree with TRBD1. Here the CDR3 DNA reads TGTGCCTGGGCGGACAGGGTTGCTTTCTTT. This encodes CAWADRVAFF.